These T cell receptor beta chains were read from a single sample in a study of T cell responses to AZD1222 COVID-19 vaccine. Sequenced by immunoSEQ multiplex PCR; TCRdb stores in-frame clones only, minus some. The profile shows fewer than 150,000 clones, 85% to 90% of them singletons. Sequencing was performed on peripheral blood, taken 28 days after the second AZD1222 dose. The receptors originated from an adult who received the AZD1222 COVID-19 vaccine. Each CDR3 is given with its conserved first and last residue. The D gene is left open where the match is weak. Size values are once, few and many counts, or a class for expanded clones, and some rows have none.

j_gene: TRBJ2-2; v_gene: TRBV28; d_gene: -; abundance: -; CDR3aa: CASSLLGGELFF; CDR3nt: TGTGCCAGCAGTTTACTGGGCGGGGAGCTGTTTTTT
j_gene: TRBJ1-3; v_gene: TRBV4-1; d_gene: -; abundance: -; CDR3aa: CASSHEGAGNTIYF; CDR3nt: TGCGCCAGCAGCCACGAGGGGGCTGGAAACACCATATATTTT
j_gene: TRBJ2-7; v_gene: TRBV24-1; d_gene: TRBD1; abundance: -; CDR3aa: CATSEGDRPYEQYF; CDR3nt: TGTGCCACCAGTGAAGGGGACAGACCCTACGAGCAGTACTTC
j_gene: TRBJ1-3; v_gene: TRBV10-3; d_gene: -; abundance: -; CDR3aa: CAITPEGTGNTIYF; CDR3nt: TGTGCCATCACCCCGGAGGGGACTGGAAACACCATATATTTT
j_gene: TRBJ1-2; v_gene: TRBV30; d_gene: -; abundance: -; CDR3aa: CAWSNDRTNYGYTF; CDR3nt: TGTGCCTGGAGTAACGACAGGACTAACTATGGCTACACCTTC
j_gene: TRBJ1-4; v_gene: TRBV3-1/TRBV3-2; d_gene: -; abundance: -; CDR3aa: CASSQDNGASRSTNEKLFF; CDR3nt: TGTGCCAGCAGCCAAGATAATGGGGCCAGCCGATCAACTAATGAAAAACTGTTTTTT
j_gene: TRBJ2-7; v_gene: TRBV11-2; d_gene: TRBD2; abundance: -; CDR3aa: CASSLDIGLLTSVSYEQYF; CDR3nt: TGTGCCAGCAGCTTAGATATAGGGCTTTTGACTAGCGTCTCCTACGAGCAGTACTTC
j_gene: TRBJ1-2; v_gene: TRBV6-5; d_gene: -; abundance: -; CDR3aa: CASRSQGGDYGYTF; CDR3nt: TGTGCCAGCAGATCACAGGGAGGAGACTATGGCTACACCTTC
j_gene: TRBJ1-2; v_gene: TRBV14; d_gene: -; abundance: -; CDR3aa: CASSQDLLGYGYTF; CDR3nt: TGTGCCAGCAGCCAAGATTTGTTGGGGTATGGCTACACCTTC
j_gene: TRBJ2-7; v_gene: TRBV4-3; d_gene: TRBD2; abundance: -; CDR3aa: CASSQELAGAYEQYF; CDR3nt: TGCGCCAGCAGCCAAGAGTTAGCGGGGGCCTACGAGCAGTACTTC
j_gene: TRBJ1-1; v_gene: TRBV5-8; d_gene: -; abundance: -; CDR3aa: CASFGAGHTEAFF; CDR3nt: TGTGCCAGCTTCGGAGCAGGGCACACTGAAGCTTTCTTT
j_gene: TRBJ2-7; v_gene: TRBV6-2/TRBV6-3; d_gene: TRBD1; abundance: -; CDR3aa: CASSQGQGEQYF; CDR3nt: TGTGCCAGCAGTCAGGGACAGGGAGAGCAGTACTTC
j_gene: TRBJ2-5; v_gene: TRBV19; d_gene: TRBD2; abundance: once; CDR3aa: CASSLGLVQETQYF; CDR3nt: TGTGCCAGTAGTCTGGGACTAGTGCAAGAGACCCAGTACTTC
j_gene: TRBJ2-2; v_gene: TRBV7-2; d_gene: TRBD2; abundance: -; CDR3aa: CASRRTSGRNTGELFF; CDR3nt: TGTGCCAGCAGGCGGACTAGCGGGCGGAACACCGGGGAGCTGTTTTTT
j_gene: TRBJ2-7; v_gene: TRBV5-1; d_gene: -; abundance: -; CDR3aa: CASSPRWGAGDEQYF; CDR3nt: TGCGCCAGCAGCCCCCGATGGGGCGCGGGTGACGAGCAGTACTTC